The present T cell receptor (beta chain) was sequenced within a study of OX40 agonist ivuxolimab in advanced cancers. Study outcomes and limitations: There were, on average, more expanded clones in CD8+ T cells than in CD4+. The study found among the lowest clonal expansion in partial responders at 0.1-3.0 mg/kg.

Germline CDR1 LNHDA, CDR2 SQIVND (reference sequence). Trimming took off 3 bases at V and 4 bases at J, with 12 bases between the two ends. The CDR3 is made up of 14 amino acids. Produced via immunoSEQ multiplex PCR; TCRdb's table is partial and in-frame only. The table records tens of thousands of clones, roughly 81% of them present only once. On cycle 4 day 1 and cycle 7 day 1, as well as at baseline, blood was sampled. To note about this clone: Its antigen is unknown.

Material: CD4+ or CD8+ T cells sorted from blood, obtained in a trial of the OX40 agonist ivuxolimab. The TCR sequence derives from an adult with an advanced solid tumor such as melanoma, head and neck, liver or kidney cancer. The V call is TRBV19, the J call TRBJ1-1, with a tentative D call TRBD1 (6 bases). As DNA, the CDR3 is TGTGCCAGTAGTATTTACAGGGAGGGCACTGAAGCTTTCTTT. This gives the protein CASSIYREGTEAFF.